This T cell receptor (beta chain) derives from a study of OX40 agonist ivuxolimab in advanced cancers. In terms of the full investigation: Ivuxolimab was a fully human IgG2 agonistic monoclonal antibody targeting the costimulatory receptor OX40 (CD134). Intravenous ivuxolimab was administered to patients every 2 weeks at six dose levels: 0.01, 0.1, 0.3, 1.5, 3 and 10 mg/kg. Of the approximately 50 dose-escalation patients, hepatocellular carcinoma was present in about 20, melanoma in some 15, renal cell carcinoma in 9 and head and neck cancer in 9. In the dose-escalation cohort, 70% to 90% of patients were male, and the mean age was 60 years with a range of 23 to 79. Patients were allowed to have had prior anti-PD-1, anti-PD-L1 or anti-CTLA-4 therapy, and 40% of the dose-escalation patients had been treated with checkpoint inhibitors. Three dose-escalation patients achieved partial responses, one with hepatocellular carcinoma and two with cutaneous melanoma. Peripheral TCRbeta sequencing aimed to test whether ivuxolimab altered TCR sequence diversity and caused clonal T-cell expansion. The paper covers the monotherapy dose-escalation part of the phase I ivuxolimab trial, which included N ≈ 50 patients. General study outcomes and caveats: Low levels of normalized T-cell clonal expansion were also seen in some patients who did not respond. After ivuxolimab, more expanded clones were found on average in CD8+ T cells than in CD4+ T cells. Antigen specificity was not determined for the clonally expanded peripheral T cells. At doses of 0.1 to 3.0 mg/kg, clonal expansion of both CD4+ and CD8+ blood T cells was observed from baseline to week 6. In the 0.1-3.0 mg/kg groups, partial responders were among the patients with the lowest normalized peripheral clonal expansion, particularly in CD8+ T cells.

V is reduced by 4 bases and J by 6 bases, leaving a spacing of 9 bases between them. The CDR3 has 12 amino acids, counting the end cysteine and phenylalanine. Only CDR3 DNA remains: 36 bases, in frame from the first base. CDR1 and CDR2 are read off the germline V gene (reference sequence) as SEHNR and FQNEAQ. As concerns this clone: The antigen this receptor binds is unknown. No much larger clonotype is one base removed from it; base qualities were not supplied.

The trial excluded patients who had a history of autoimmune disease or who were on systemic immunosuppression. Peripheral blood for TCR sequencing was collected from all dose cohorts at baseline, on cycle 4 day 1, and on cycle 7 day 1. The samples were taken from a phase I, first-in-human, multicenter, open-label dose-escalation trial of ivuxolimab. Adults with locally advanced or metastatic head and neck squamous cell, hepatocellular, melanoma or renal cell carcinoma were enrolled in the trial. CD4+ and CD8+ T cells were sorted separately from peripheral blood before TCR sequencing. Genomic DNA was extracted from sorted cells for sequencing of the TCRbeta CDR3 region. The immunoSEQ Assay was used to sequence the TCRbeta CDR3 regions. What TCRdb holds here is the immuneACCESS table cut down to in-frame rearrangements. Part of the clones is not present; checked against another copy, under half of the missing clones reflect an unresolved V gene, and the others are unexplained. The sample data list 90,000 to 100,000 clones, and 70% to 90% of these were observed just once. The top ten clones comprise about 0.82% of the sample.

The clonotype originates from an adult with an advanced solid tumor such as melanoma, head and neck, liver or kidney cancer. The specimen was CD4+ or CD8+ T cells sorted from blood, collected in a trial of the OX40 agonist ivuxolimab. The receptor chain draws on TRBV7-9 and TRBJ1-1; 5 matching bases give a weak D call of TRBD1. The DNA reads TGTGCCAGCAGCTCAGGGTCAGCTGAAGCTTTCTTT. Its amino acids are CASSSGSAEAFF.